This paragraph covers one T cell receptor beta chain sequence. The data are from a study of control samples from healthy donors and cancer patients. The data were produced by immunoSEQ multiplex PCR, yet TCRdb's version contains in-frame clones alone and is incomplete. The repertoire includes about 130,000 clones, around nine tenths of them detected once, and 2.5% sits in the top ten. The CDR3 length is 16 residues. Germline lookup yields CDR1 SGHRS and CDR2 YFSETQ. V dropped 4 bases and J dropped 0 bases, with 16 bases sitting between them. The rearrangement joins TRBV5-1 to TRBJ2-5; D possibly corresponds to TRBD2 (5 bases). Sequenced sample: blood. This sequence originates from a young man in good health. CDR3 nucleotide sequence: TGCGCCAGCAGCGGTAGCGCGTCCTCGTACCAAGAGACCCAGTACTTC. It translates to CASSGSASSYQETQYF. Looking up the rest from reference TRBV5-1 and TRBJ2-5 gives the full variable domain: KAGVTQTPRYLIKTRGQQVTLSCSPISGHRSVSWYQQTPGQGLQFLFEYFSETQRNKGNFPGRFSGRQFSNSRSEMNVSTLELGDSALYLCASSGSASSYQETQYFGPGTRLLVL.